The clone carrying this T cell receptor (beta chain) was recorded only once. Its specificity is not known. Clones were read by immunoSEQ multiplex PCR, and TCRdb kept only the in-frame ones, dropping some. The sample holds approximately 840,000 clones; roughly 96% are singletons and the top ten take around 0.21%. This sample stems from a study of shared clonotypes between healthy human individuals. General study points: Among non-shared clonotypes, generation probabilities were lower than among those shared by all four donors.

J was trimmed by 6 bases and V by 6 bases; bases with no gene match: 6. Germline V CDR1 and CDR2: MRHNA, SNTAGT. The CDR3 has 15 residues. Naive CD8 cells lacked CD45RO and underwent positive selection for CCR7, leaving out terminally differentiated effector memory CD45RA+ cells. The clonotype was recovered from a man younger than 40 in good health. The rearrangement uses TRBV6-4 and TRBJ2-1; 12 positions match TRBD2. Source material: naive CD8+ T cells sorted from blood. The DNA of the CDR3 is TGTGCCAGCAGCCCAACTAGCGGGAGGACCAATGAGCAGTTCTTC. Translated: CASSPTSGRTNEQFF.